This section outlines one T cell receptor (beta chain) sequence together with its context. This specimen comes from a study of blood T cell repertoires in COVID-19. Original processing methods: Cell counts per sample came from amplifying reference gene primers. The table came from immunoSEQ multiplex PCR; TCRdb's copy has only in-frame clones and leaves some out. V and J calls plus clone size are reproduced from that table; the DNA served to infer D and trimming. The sample lists over 100,000 clones; 70% to 90% were seen once. This TCR came from a man aged 50-59 years with active COVID-19. Sequencing was done on a sample of peripheral blood.

CDR3 bases: TGTGCCAGCAGCTTGTGGGAGGCGGGGAATTCACCCCTCCACTTT. It specifies CASSLWEAGNSPLHF. V usage is TRBV5-6 and J usage is TRBJ1-6; no reliable D call. The V gene's germline CDR1 is SGHDT and CDR2 YYEEEE. Trimming left V 1 base short and J 7 bases short, with 12 bases between. CDR3 length: 15 amino acids.